This TCR beta chain is from a study of early T cells in non-severe SARS-CoV-2 infection. Study-wide context: Sequencing input comprised bulk RNA from unsorted whole blood; chain pairing was not available.

Study outcomes and limitations: Clonotype matching in VDJdb favored anti-spike CD8 responses and did not capture private and CD4 specificities.

Ten or more counts support this clonotype. The target antigen is unknown. Individual cDNA molecules received unique molecular identifiers during library preparation. Each CDR3 protein gets one entry after TCRdb re-called the 5' RACE reads with MiXCR. The table has 55,000 to 70,000 distinct CDR3 sequences, 9% to 15% seen once. V shed 7 bases, J shed 2 bases, and the junction held 11 bases outside the gene matches. The germline CDR1 and CDR2 sequences are SNHLY and FYNNEI. The CDR3 length is 15 residues. The V and J genes are TRBV2 and TRBJ2-7; TRBD1 matches 7 bases. The sequencing sample was made of whole blood. This sequence originates from an adult who was a healthcare worker with PCR-confirmed SARS-CoV-2 infection or an uninfected control (not recorded which). The CDR3 spells CASKRLRGSPYEQYF. The CDR3, as DNA: TGTGCCAGCAAAAGGCTCAGGGGGAGCCCCTACGAGCAGTACTTC.